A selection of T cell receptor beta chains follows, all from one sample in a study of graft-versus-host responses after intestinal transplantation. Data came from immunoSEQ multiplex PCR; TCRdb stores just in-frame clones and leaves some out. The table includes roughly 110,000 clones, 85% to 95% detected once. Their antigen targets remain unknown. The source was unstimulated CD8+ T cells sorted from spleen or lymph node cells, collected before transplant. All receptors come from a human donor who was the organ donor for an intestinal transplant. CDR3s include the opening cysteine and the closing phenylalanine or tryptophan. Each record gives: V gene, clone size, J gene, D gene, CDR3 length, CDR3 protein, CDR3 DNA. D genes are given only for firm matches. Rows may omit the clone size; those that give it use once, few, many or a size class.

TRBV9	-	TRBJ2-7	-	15	CASSPYPENSYEQYF	TGTGCCAGCAGCCCCTACCCAGAGAATTCCTACGAGCAGTACTTC
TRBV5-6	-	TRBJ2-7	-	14	CASTRGASSYEQYF	TGTGCCAGCACACGGGGGGCTAGCTCCTACGAGCAGTACTTC
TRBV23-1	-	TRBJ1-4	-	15	CASSQHRGVDEKLFF	TGCGCCAGCAGTCAGCATAGGGGGGTTGATGAAAAACTGTTTTTT
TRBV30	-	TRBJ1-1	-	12	CAWSVRGLEAFF	TGTGCCTGGAGTGTACGAGGTTTAGAAGCTTTCTTT
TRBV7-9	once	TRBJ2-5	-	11	CASSFRGEQYF	TGTGCCAGCAGCTTTCGAGGGGAGCAGTACTTC
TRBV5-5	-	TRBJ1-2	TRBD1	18	CASSFAGQFPHHNYGYTF	TGTGCCAGCAGCTTTGCGGGACAGTTTCCCCATCATAACTATGGCTACACCTTC
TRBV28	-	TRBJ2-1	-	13	CASGYGTYNEQFF	TGTGCCAGCGGATATGGAACCTACAATGAGCAGTTCTTC
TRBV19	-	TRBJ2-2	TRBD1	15	CASSKGQGPPGELFF	TGTGCCAGCTCAAAAGGACAGGGTCCCCCCGGGGAGCTGTTTTTT
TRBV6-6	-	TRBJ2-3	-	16	CASSRRRPRGTDTQYF	TGTGCCAGCAGCCGACGGAGGCCCCGGGGAACAGATACGCAGTATTTT
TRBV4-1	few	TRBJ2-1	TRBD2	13	CASSQAGLGAQFF	TGCGCCAGCAGCCAGGCAGGACTAGGGGCCCAGTTCTTC
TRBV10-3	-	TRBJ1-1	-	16	CAISEGRQLMNTEAFF	TGTGCCATCAGTGAGGGCAGACAGCTCATGAACACTGAAGCTTTCTTT
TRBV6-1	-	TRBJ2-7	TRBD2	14	CASSEALAAYEQYF	TGTGCCAGCAGTGAAGCACTAGCGGCTTACGAGCAGTACTTC
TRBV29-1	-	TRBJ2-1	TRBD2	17	CSVEDLGGASGGVEQFF	TGCAGCGTTGAAGATCTTGGTGGAGCTAGCGGGGGCGTTGAGCAGTTCTTC
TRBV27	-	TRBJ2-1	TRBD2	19	CASSLSGLAGGSSYNEQFF	TGTGCCAGCAGTTTATCGGGACTAGCGGGAGGGAGCTCCTACAATGAGCAGTTCTTC
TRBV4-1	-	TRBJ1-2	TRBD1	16	CASSQDEGQGGDGYTF	TGCGCCAGCAGCCAAGATGAGGGACAGGGAGGGGATGGCTACACCTTC
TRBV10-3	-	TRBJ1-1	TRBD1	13	CAIRGTGDTEAFF	TGTGCCATCAGGGGGACAGGGGACACTGAAGCTTTCTTT
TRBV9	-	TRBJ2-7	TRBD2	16	CASSVASGTSGNEQYF	TGTGCCAGCAGCGTAGCCTCCGGGACTAGCGGGAACGAGCAGTACTTC
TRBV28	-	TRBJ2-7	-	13	CASSLETAYEQYF	TGTGCCAGCAGCCTAGAGACGGCGTACGAGCAGTACTTC
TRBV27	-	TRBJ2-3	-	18	CASSLFGLPGPPTDTQYF	TGTGCCAGCAGTTTATTCGGACTGCCCGGCCCCCCCACAGATACGCAGTATTTT
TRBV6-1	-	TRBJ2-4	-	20	CASSEEGGYRSRLAKNIQYF	TGTGCCAGCAGTGAAGAAGGAGGATACAGGTCTCGGCTAGCCAAAAACATTCAGTACTTC
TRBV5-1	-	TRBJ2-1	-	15	CASSLEGNTYNEQFF	TGCGCCAGCAGCTTGGAGGGGAATACCTACAATGAGCAGTTCTTC
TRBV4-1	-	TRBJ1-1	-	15	CASSQDELQNTEAFF	TGCGCCAGCAGCCAAGATGAACTGCAGAACACTGAAGCTTTCTTT
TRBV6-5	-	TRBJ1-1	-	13	CASSVVMNTEAFF	TGTGCCAGCAGCGTCGTAATGAACACTGAAGCTTTCTTT
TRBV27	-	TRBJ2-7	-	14	CASSLRVGVYEQYF	TGTGCCAGCAGTTTAAGGGTCGGGGTATACGAGCAGTACTTC
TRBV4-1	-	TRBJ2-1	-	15	CASSQEDPSGNEQFF	TGCGCCAGCAGCCAAGAAGACCCCTCGGGCAATGAGCAGTTCTTC
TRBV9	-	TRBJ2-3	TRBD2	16	CASSVGLAEYTDTQYF	TGTGCCAGCAGCGTAGGGCTAGCGGAATACACAGATACGCAGTATTTT
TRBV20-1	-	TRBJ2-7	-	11	CSARTLYEQYF	TGCAGTGCCCGGACCCTCTACGAGCAGTACTTC
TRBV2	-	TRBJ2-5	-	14	CASSDLEGEETQYF	TGTGCCAGCAGTGATTTAGAGGGGGAAGAGACCCAGTACTTC
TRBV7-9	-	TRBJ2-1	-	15	CASSLGSSSYNEQFF	TGTGCCAGCAGCCTAGGGAGTAGCTCCTACAATGAGCAGTTCTTC
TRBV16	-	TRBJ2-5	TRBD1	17	CASSQLPGTGGYGTQYF	TGTGCCAGCAGCCAATTACCCGGGACAGGGGGCTACGGGACCCAGTACTTC
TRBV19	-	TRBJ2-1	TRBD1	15	CASAEGALGHNEQFF	TGTGCCAGTGCCGAGGGGGCGCTGGGACACAATGAGCAGTTCTTC
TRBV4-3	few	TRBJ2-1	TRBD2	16	CASSQDLAGSYNEQFF	TGCGCCAGCAGCCAAGATCTAGCGGGCTCCTACAATGAGCAGTTCTTC
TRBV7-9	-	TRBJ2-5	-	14	CASSLEGAGETQYF	TGTGCCAGCAGCTTGGAGGGGGCCGGGGAGACCCAGTACTTC
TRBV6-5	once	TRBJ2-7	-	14	CASSYVRSRDEQYF	TGTGCCAGCAGTTACGTGAGGAGCAGGGACGAGCAGTACTTC
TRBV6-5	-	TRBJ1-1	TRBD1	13	CASRPYRGTEAFF	TGTGCCAGCAGGCCCTACAGGGGCACTGAAGCTTTCTTT
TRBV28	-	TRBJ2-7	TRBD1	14	CASSPPGQGNEQYF	TGTGCCAGCAGCCCACCGGGACAGGGAAACGAGCAGTACTTC
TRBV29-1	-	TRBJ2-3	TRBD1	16	CSVDNSGQGASDTQYF	TGCAGCGTTGATAATTCGGGACAGGGGGCCTCAGATACGCAGTATTTT
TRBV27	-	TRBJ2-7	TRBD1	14	CASSLYGQGYEQYF	TGTGCCAGCAGTTTATATGGACAGGGCTACGAGCAGTACTTC
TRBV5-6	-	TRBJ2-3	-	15	CASSLVGGGTDTQYF	TGTGCCAGCAGCTTGGTAGGTGGGGGCACAGATACGCAGTATTTT
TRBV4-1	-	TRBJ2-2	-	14	CASSPVSNRGELFF	TGCGCCAGCAGCCCCGTGTCCAACCGCGGGGAGCTGTTTTTT
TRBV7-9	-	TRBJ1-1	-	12	CASSLGRIEAFF	TGTGCCAGCAGCTTAGGGCGGATTGAAGCTTTCTTT
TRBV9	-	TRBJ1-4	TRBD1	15	CASSTWTGSNEKLFF	TGTGCCAGCAGCACCTGGACAGGGTCCAATGAAAAACTGTTTTTT
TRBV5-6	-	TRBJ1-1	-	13	CASSFPQNTEAFF	TGTGCCAGCAGCTTCCCGCAGAACACTGAAGCTTTCTTT
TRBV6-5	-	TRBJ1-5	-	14	CASSYGTGSQPQHF	TGTGCCAGCAGTTACGGAACAGGGTCTCAGCCCCAGCATTTT
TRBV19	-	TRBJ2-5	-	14	CASSIGVRGETQYF	TGTGCCAGTAGTATAGGAGTCCGGGGAGAGACCCAGTACTTC
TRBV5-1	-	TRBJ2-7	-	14	CASHGTGLTYEQYF	TGCGCCAGCCACGGAACAGGGTTAACCTACGAGCAGTACTTC
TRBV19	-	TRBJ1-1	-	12	CASSLGNTEAFF	TGTGCCAGTAGTTTAGGGAACACTGAAGCTTTCTTT
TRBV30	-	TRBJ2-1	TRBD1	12	CAWSIWDSRQFF	TGTGCCTGGAGTATCTGGGACAGTCGGCAGTTCTTC
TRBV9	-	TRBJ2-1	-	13	CASSVDSINEQFF	TGTGCCAGCAGCGTAGATAGTATCAATGAGCAGTTCTTC
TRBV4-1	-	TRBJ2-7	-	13	CASSQAGVWEQYF	TGCGCCAGCAGCCAAGCCGGGGTGTGGGAGCAGTACTTC
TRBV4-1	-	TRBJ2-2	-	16	CASSQTSLGNTGELFF	TGCGCCAGCAGCCAAACTAGCTTGGGGAACACCGGGGAGCTGTTTTTT
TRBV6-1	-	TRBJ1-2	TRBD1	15	CASSEGQRANYGYTF	TGTGCCAGCAGTGAGGGACAGCGCGCTAACTATGGCTACACCTTC
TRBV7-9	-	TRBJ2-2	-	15	CASTTGGPNTGELFF	TGTGCCAGCACCACCGGGGGGCCTAACACCGGGGAGCTGTTTTTT
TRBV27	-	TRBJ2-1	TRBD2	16	CASSNYFGTRSNEQFF	TGTGCCAGCAGTAATTATTTCGGGACTAGGTCCAATGAGCAGTTCTTC
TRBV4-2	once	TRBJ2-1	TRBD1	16	CASSIRTGEIFNEQFF	TGTGCCAGCAGCATCAGGACAGGGGAAATCTTCAATGAGCAGTTCTTC
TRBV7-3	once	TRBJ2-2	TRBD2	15	CASSLQSGGTGELFF	TGTGCCAGCAGCTTACAATCGGGAGGAACCGGGGAGCTGTTTTTT
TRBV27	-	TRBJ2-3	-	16	CASSFPGPKGTDTQYF	TGTGCCAGCAGTTTCCCCGGACCCAAGGGCACAGATACGCAGTATTTT
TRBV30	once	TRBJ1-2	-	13	CAWSVIRGYGYTF	TGTGCCTGGAGTGTAATCCGGGGATATGGCTACACCTTC
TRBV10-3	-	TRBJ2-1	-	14	CATSSSEGYNEQFF	TGTGCCACCTCTAGCTCGGAGGGGTACAATGAGCAGTTCTTC